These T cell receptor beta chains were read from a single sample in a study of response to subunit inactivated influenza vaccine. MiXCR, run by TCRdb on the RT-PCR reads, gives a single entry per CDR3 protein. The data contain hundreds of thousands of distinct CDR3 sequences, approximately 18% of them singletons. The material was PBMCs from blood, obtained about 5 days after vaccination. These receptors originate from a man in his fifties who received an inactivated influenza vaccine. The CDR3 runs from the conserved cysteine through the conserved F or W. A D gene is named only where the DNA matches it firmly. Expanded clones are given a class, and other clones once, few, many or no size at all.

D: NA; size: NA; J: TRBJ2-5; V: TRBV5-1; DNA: TGCGACAGCAATAAGGAGGTTCCGAACTTCCAAGAGACCCAGTACTTC; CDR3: CDSNKEVPNFQETQYF
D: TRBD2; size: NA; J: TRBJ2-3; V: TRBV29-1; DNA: TGCAGCGTTGGACTAGCGGGAGTGGATACGCAGTATTTT; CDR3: CSVGLAGVDTQYF
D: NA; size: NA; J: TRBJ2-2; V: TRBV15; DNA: TGTGCCACCAGCAGAGATGGGGGCACCGGGGAGCTGTTTTTT; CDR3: CATSRDGGTGELFF
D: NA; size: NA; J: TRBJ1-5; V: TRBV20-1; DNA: TGCAGTGCCTCATGCCAGCCCCAGCATTTT; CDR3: CSASCQPQHF
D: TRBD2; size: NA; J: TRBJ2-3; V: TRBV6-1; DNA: TGTGCCAGCAGCGAAGGAGTAGCGGGCAGCACAGATACGCAGTATTTT; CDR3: CASSEGVAGSTDTQYF
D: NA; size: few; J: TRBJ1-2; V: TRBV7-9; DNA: TGTGCCAGCAGCTCAACGGGAACCTGGAGCTATGGCTACACCTTC; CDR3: CASSSTGTWSYGYTF
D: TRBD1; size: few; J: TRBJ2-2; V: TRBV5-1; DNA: TGCGCCAGCAGCTGGCGGACAGGGACTAACACCGGGGAGCTGTTTTTT; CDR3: CASSWRTGTNTGELFF
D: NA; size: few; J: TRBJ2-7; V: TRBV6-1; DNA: TGTGCCAGCAGCAGAGTGGCGGCGATGGCGGAGCAGTACTTC; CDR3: CASSRVAAMAEQYF
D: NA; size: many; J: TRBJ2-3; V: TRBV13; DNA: TGTGCCAGCAACAAACAGTCGGGGCCACGCACAGATACGCAGTATTTT; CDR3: CASNKQSGPRTDTQYF
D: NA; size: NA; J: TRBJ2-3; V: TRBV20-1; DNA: TGCAGTGCTAGATCTAGCTCGGCTCGCCCAGATACGCAGTATTTT; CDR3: CSARSSSARPDTQYF
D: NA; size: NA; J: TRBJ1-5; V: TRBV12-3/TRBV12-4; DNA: TGTGCCAGCAGTTTTGGAGGAGATCAGCCCCAGCATTTT; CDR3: CASSFGGDQPQHF
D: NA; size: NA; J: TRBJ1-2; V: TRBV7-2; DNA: TGTGCCAGCAGCTTAGAAAGCTATGGCTACACCTTC; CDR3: CASSLESYGYTF
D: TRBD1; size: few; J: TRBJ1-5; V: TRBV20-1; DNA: TGCAGTGCTACCCTTATATTTGGACAGGGGGCGCCGAGTCAGCCCCAGCATTTT; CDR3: CSATLIFGQGAPSQPQHF
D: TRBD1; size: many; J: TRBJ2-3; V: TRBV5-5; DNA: TGTGCCAGCAGCCGTAAATTCGGGACAGCTAGCACAGATACGCAGTATTTT; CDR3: CASSRKFGTASTDTQYF
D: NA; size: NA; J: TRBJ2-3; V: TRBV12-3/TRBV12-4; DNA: TGTGCCAGCAGCAGAGGACACCACACAGATACGCAGTATTTT; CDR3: CASSRGHHTDTQYF
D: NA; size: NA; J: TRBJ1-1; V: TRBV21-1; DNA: TGTGCCAGCAGCAAAGGAGGGACAGGGGGTAACACTGAAGCTTTCTTT; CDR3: CASSKGGTGGNTEAFF
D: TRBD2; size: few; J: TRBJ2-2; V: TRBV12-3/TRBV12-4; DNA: TGTGCCAGCCGAGGACTAGTAAACACCGGGGAGCTGTTTTTT; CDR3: CASRGLVNTGELFF
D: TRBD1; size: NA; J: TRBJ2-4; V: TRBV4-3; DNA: TGCGCCAGCAGCCTCACCGGACAGGGCATAGCCAAAAACATTCAGTACTTC; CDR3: CASSLTGQGIAKNIQYF
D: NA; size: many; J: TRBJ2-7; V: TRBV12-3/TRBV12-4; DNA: TGTGCCAGCGCGCAATACCGGGACTTACGCTACGAGCAGTACTTC; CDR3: CASAQYRDLRYEQYF
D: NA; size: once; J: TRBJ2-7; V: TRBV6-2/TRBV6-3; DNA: TGTGCCAGCAGCACCAGGGGTGGCTCCTTCGAGCAGTACTTC; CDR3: CASSTRGGSFEQYF
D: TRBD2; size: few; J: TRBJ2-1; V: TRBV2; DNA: TGTGCCAGCAGTGAAAGCGGGGGGGCAAATGAGCAGTTCTTC; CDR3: CASSESGGANEQFF
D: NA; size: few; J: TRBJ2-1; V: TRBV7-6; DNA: TGTGCCAGCAGCTTAGGGGAGCAGCCCACCAATGAGCAGTTCTTC; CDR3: CASSLGEQPTNEQFF
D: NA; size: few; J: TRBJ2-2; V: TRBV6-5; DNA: TGTGCCAGCAGTTACTGGGGACGGACGAACACCGGGGAGCTGTTTTTT; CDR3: CASSYWGRTNTGELFF
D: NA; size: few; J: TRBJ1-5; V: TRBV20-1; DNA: TGCAGTGCTAGAGATCTTAGTCAGGGAGACCATCAGCCCCAGCATTTT; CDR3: CSARDLSQGDHQPQHF
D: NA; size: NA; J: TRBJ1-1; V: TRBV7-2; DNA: TGTGCCAGCAGCTTAGACACCTGGAACACTGAAGCTTTCTTT; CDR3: CASSLDTWNTEAFF
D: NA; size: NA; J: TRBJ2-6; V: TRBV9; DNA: TGTGCCAGCACCAAACAAGGAGTCGGGGCCAACGTCCTGACTTTC; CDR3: CASTKQGVGANVLTF
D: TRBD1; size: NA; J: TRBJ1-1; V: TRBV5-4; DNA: TGTGCCAGCAGCCAAAGGACAGGATTGAACACTGAAGCTTTCTTT; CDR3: CASSQRTGLNTEAFF
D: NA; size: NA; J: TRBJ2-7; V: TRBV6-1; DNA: TGTGCCAGCAGCCGCGTCAGGGGAGCCTACGAGCAGTACTTC; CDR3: CASSRVRGAYEQYF
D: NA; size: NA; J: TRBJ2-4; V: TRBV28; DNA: TGTGCCAGCAGTCTTAGTCCACGACCTATCCTTTCCAAAAACATTCAGTACTTC; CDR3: CASSLSPRPILSKNIQYF
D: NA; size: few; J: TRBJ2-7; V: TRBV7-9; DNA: TGTGCCAGCAGCTTCTGGGAGCACGAGCAGTACTTC; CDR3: CASSFWEHEQYF
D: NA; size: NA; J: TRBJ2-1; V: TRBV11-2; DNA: TGTGCCAGCAGCTTAGATTCGAGGACAGTTTTCGATGAGCAGTTCTTC; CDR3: CASSLDSRTVFDEQFF
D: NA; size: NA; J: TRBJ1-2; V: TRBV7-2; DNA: TGTGCCAGCAGCCCCCTGCGGGATGAGTACTATGGCTACACCTTC; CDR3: CASSPLRDEYYGYTF
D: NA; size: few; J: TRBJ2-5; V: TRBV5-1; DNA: TGCGCCAGCAGCTTGGTCCCAGAGCGCAGGGAGACCCAGTACTTC; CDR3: CASSLVPERRETQYF
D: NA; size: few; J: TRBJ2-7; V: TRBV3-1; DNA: TGTGCCAGCAGCCAGGGCCTCTTGGGCTACGAGCAGTACTTC; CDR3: CASSQGLLGYEQYF
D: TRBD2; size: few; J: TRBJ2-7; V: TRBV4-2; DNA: TGTGCCAGCAGCCAAGATGGACTAGCGGGCCTCTCGGAGCAGTACTTC; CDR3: CASSQDGLAGLSEQYF
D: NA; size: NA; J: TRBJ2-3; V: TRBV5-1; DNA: TGCGCCAGCAGCCAGTCAGGGTTGGCAGATACGCAGTATTTT; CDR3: CASSQSGLADTQYF
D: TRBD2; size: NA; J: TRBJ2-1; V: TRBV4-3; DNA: TGCGCCAGCAGCCAAGATCTAGCGGGAGGGCCGGGAAGTGAGCAGTTCTTC; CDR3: CASSQDLAGGPGSEQFF
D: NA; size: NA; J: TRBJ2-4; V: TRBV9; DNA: TGTGCCAGCAGCTCGGCCCCCGGGACGGTAAACATTCAGTACTTC; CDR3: CASSSAPGTVNIQYF
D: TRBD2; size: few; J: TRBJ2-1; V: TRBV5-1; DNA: TGCGCCAGCAGCTTGACTAGCGGGGGCGAATGGGATGAGCAGTTCTTC; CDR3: CASSLTSGGEWDEQFF
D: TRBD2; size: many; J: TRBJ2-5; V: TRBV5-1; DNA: TGCGCCAGCAGCACCGGCGGGACTCTGGGACTAGCGGGACAAGAGACCCAGTACTTC; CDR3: CASSTGGTLGLAGQETQYF
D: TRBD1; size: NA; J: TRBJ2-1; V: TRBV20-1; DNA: TGCAGTGCTAGGGGGACAGGGAGGTATGAGCAGTTCTTC; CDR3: CSARGTGRYEQFF
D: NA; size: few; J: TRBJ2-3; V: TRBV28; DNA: TGTGCCAGCAGCCCCGGAGGGGGGGCGCGCACAGATACGCAGTATTTT; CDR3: CASSPGGGARTDTQYF
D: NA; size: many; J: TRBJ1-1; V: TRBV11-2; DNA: TGTGCCAGCAGTTTCACAGGGATGAACACTGAAGCTTTCTTT; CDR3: CASSFTGMNTEAFF
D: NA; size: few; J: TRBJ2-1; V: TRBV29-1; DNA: TGCAGCGTTGAAGTCCAGGGGGGGTCCTACAATGAGCAGTTCTTC; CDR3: CSVEVQGGSYNEQFF
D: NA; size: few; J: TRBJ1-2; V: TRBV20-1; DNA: TGCAGTGCTACAGGGTCTGGCTACACCTTC; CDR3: CSATGSGYTF
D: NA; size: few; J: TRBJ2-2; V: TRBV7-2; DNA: TGTGCCAGCAGCTCAACAGGGATAACGAACACCGGGGAGCTGTTTTTT; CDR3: CASSSTGITNTGELFF
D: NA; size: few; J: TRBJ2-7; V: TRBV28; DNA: TGTGCCAGCAGTGGAGAGGGACCTAGACACTACGAGCAGTACTTC; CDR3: CASSGEGPRHYEQYF
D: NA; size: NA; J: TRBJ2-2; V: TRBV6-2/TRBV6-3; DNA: TGTGCCAGCAGAATAGCGGAGCAAAACACCGGGGAGCTGTTTTTT; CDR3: CASRIAEQNTGELFF
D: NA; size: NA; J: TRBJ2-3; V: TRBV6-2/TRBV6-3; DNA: TGTGCCAGCAGTTACCTCGGTCCAGGGCCCCTCACAGATACGCAGTATTTT; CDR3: CASSYLGPGPLTDTQYF
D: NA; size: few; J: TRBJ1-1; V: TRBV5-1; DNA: TGCGCCAGCAGCTTTGACAGACCGAACACTGAAGCTTTCTTT; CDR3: CASSFDRPNTEAFF
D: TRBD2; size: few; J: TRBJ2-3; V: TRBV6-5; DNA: TGTGCCAGCAGTTCCGGGGTTATAGCGGGAGGAACAGATACGCAGTATTTT; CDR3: CASSSGVIAGGTDTQYF
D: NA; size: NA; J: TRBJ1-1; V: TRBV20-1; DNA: TGCAGTGCCGGGGTGGGTGTAGAAGCTTTCTTT; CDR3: CSAGVGVEAFF
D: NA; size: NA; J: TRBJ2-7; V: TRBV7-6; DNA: TGTGCCAGCAGTCTTGAGGAGGGTAGCTCCTACGAGCAGTACTTC; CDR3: CASSLEEGSSYEQYF
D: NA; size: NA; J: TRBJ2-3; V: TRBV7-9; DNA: TGTGCCAGCAGCTTAATAGGGGGAGGGTCCGATACGCAGTATTTT; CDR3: CASSLIGGGSDTQYF
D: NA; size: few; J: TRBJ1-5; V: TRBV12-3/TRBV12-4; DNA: TGTGCCAGCAGTTTAGGGCCAGTCAAACTTAGCAATCAGCCCCAGCATTTT; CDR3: CASSLGPVKLSNQPQHF
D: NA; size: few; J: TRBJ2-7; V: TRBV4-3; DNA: TGCGCCAGCAGCCAAGATGACAAGTACTACGAGCAGTACTTC; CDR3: CASSQDDKYYEQYF
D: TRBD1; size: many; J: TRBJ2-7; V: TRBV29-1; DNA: TGCAGCGTTCGTGGACAGGGCGCAAGCTCCTACGAGCAGTACTTC; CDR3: CSVRGQGASSYEQYF
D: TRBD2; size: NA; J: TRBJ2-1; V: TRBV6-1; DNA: TGTGCCAGCACTCCCGGGACTAGCGGCTACAATGAGCAGTTCTTC; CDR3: CASTPGTSGYNEQFF
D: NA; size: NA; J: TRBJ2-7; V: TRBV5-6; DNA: TGTGCCAGCAGCTTAAGGGCCTTATCGCGCTCCGAGCAGTACTTC; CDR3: CASSLRALSRSEQYF
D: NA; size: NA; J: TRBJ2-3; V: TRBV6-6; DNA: TGTGCCAGCAGAGAGGGATGGGGGCAGTATTTT; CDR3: CASREGWGQYF